These T cell receptor beta chains were read from a single sample in a study of shared clonotypes between healthy human individuals. The method was immunoSEQ multiplex PCR; TCRdb's version includes in-frame clones alone and lacks a portion of them. The table records roughly 1,500,000 clones, approximately 98.5% of them present only once. Sequenced input: naive CD4+ T cells sorted from blood. Receptors originate from a man in his thirties or forties in good health. CDR3s leave out the opening cysteine and the closing phenylalanine or tryptophan. A D gene is named only where the DNA matches it firmly.

TRBJ1-1,TRBV29-1,TRBD1,SVGTGLVHTEAF
TRBJ1-2,TRBV2,TRBD1,AVAPFQGAYGYT
TRBJ1-2,TRBV6-5,TRBD1,ASSYQDRGLGYT
TRBJ1-4,TRBV5-1,NA,ASSLAAGTNEKLF
TRBJ2-7,TRBV10-3,NA,AIMNGYEQY
TRBJ2-7,TRBV5-1,NA,ASSLDSPYEQY
TRBJ1-2,TRBV7-7,NA,ASSSQVSGYGYT
TRBJ2-2,TRBV7-2,NA,ASSLRTATGELF
TRBJ2-1,TRBV6-1,TRBD2,ASSEATSAFYNEQF
TRBJ2-1,TRBV11-2,NA,ASSFFMPSDNEQF
TRBJ1-5,TRBV28,TRBD1,ASTAGGTGGESNQPQH
TRBJ2-2,TRBV30,TRBD2,AWTIAGGGTGELF